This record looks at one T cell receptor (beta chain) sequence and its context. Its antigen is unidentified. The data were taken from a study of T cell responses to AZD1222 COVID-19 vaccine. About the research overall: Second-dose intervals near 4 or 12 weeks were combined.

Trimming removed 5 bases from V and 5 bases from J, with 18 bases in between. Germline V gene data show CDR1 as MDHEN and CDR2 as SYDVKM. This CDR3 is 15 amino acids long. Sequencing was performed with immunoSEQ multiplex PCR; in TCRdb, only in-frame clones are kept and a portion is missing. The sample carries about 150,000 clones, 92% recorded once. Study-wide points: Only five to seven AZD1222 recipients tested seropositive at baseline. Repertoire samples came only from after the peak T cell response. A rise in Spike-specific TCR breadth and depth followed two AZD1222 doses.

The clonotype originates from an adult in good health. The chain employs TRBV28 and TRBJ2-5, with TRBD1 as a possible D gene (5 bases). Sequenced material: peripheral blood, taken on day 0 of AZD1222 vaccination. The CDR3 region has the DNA TGTGCCAGCAGTCCCCCTCGCTGGGCAGGGGAGACCCAGTACTTC. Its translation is CASSPPRWAGETQYF.